This T cell receptor (beta chain) is drawn from a study of shared clonotypes between healthy human individuals. Naive CD8 cells were CD45RO-negative, positively selected for CCR7, excluding terminally differentiated effector memory CD45RA+ cells. Within Nashville, Tennessee resided all donors, each a Caucasian adult. The method was immunoSEQ multiplex PCR; TCRdb's version includes in-frame clones alone and lacks a portion of them. The data contain roughly 770,000 clones, around 96% of them singletons. Germline values: CDR1 SGHRS, CDR2 YFSETQ. The V and J ends lost 0 bases and 1 base respectively, with 11 bases between them. The CDR3 is 15 amino acids.

This TCR derives from a man between 25 and 39 years old in good health. Sequenced: naive CD8+ T cells sorted from blood. The genes are TRBV5-1 and TRBJ2-7; D remains unclear. The CDR3 loop is CASSLEEVRSYEQYF. CDR3 nucleotide sequence: TGCGCCAGCAGCTTGGAAGAAGTCAGATCCTACGAGCAGTACTTC.